Below, one TCR beta chain is given with its context. TCRdb's copy holds only in-frame clones and misses some; the assay was immunoSEQ multiplex PCR. The sample lists just under 80,000 clones; about 93% were seen once. The germline V gene encodes CDR1 SGHAT and CDR2 FQDESV (reference sequence). V lost 5 bases and J lost 8, with 19 bases in between. The CDR3 extends over 15 amino acids. This record comes from a study of T cell changes during pregnancy in multiple sclerosis. The sequence was collected from a female donor with multiple sclerosis, enrolled in a pregnancy study. The rearrangement links TRBV11-1 to TRBJ2-1; perhaps TRBD2 as D (5 bases). The specimen was peripheral blood, collected in the first trimester of pregnancy. As DNA, the CDR3 is TGTGCCAGCAGCCCGGGGATGGGGTGGGTCGATGAGCAGTTCTTC. It encodes CASSPGMGWVDEQFF.